This record looks at one TCR beta chain sequence and its context. Its antigen is as yet unknown. Repertoires were sampled repeatedly during chemoradiotherapy. Libraries were prepared by immunoSEQ multiplex PCR; TCRdb keeps only in-frame clonotypes and omits some of them. The sample holds 7,700 or so clones; less than 75% are singletons and the top ten take approximately 31%. This sample was taken from a study of chemoradiotherapy in HPV16-positive cancers. On the study more broadly: Candidate HPV-specific clones and shared TCR motifs came from a couple of HPV16-positive patients. Points from the study as a whole: The functional HPV-specific definition rests on just a couple of HPV16-positive patients. During treatment, candidate HPV-specific clones and E7-related motifs expanded in tumor.

Germline lookup yields CDR1 MNHEY and CDR2 SMNVEV (reference sequence). The CDR3 is 14 amino acids. V was pared by 5 bases and J by 7 bases, with 5 bases of the junction left unmatched. The gene calls are TRBV27 and TRBJ2-3; TRBD1 aligns across 11 bases. This TCR came from a human donor with HPV-associated anogenital cancer. The sample here was taken from a patient who underwent chemoradiotherapy. The CDR3 loop is CASSTGQGANTQYF. CDR3 DNA: TGTGCCAGCAGTACCGGACAGGGGGCGAATACGCAGTATTTT.